The 4 T cell receptor beta chains below all came from one sample that was sequenced in a study of blood T cell repertoires in COVID-19. Assay used: immunoSEQ multiplex PCR; TCRdb lists only in-frame clones, some missing. The sample holds hundreds of thousands of clones, around 81% seen once. Material for sequencing was peripheral blood. Receptors were obtained from a woman of 80 years or more with COVID-19, enrolled during active disease.

V and J are TRBV30 and TRBJ2-7, with 7 bases identical to TRBD1. Germline lookup yields CDR1 GTSNPN and CDR2 SVGIG (reference sequence). The CDR3 sequence is 12 residues long. V was clipped by 3 bases and J by 7 bases; unmatched bases: 6. The DNA for the CDR3 is TGTGCCTGGAGAAGAGGGGGCGATGAGCAGTACTTC. Translating gives CAWRRGGDEQYF.

This CDR3 is CASSLGLDTEAFF. CDR3 coding DNA: TGTGCCAGCTCACTAGGACTGGACACTGAAGCTTTCTTT. This rearrangement joins TRBV18 to TRBJ1-1; D is uncertain. There are 13 residues in the CDR3. Germline V gene sequence: CDR1 KGHSH, CDR2 LQKENI. Trimming removed 4 bases at V and 3 bases at J, with 9 bases between.

V is TRBV9 and J is TRBJ2-1; 9 nucleotides line up with TRBD2. The length of the CDR3 is 20 residues. The germline CDR1 and CDR2 sequences are SGDLS and YYNGEE. J lost 0 bases, V lost 4 bases, and 17 bases had no gene match. The CDR3 spells CASSKKVPGLAPSSYNEQFF. The CDR3 DNA follows: TGTGCCAGCAGCAAAAAGGTCCCGGGACTAGCCCCGAGCTCCTACAATGAGCAGTTCTTC.

The V and J genes are TRBV6-5 and TRBJ1-1; 8 nucleotides agree with TRBD1. This CDR3 comprises 15 residues. After removal of 6 bases from V and 0 bases from J, the junction contained 6 bases not matched to a gene. Germline V gives CDR1 MNHEY, CDR2 SVGAGI. CDR3 in amino acids: CASRGTGLMNTEAFF. CDR3 nucleotides: TGTGCCAGCAGGGGGACAGGACTAATGAACACTGAAGCTTTCTTT.